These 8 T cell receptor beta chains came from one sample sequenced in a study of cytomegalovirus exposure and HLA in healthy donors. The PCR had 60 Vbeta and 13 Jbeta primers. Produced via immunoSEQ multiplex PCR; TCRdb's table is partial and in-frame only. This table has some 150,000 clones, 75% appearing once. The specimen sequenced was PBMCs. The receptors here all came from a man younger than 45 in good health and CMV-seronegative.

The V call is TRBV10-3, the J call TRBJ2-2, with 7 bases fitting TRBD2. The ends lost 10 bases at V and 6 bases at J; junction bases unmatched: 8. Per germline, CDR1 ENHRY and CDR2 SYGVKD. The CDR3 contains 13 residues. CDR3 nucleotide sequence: TGTGCCACCTCTGGGGGAGGGGCCGGGGAGCTGTTTTTT. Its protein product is CATSGGGAGELFF.

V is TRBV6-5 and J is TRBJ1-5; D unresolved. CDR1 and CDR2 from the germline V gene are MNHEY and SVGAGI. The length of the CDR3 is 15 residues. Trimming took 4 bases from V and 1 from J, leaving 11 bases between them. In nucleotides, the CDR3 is TGTGCCAGCAGTTCCCAGGTCGGAAGCAATCAGCCCCAGCATTTT. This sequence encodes CASSSQVGSNQPQHF.

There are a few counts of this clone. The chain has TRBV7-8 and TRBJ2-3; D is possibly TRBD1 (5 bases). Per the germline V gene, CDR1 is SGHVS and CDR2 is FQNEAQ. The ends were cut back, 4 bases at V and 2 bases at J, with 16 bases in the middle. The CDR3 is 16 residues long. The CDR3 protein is CASSSTGQKYTDTQYF. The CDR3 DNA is TGTGCCAGCAGCTCGACCGGACAAAAATACACAGATACGCAGTATTTT.

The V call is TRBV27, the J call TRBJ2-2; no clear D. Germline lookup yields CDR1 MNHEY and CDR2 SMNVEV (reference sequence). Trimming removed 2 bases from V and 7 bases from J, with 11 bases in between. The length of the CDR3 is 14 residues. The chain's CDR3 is CASSLVGENGELFF. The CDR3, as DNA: TGTGCCAGCAGTTTAGTGGGCGAAAACGGGGAGCTGTTTTTT.

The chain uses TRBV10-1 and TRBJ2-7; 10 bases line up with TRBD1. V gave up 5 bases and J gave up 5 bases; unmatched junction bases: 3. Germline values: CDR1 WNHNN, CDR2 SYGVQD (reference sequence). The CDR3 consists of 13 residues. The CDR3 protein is CASSPTGGHEQYF. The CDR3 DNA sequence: TGCGCCAGCAGTCCGACAGGGGGCCACGAGCAGTACTTC.

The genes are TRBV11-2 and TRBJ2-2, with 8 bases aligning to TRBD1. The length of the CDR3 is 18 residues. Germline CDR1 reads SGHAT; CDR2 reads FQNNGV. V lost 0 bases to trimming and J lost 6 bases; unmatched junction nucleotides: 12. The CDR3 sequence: CASSLDPQGAAWSGELFF. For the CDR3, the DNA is TGTGCCAGCAGCTTAGACCCCCAGGGGGCCGCCTGGTCCGGGGAGCTGTTTTTT.

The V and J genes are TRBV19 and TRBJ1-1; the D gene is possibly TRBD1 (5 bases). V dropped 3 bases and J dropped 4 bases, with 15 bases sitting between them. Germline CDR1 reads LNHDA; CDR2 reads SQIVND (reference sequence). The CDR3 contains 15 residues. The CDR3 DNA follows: TGTGCCAGTAGTATTTATGGGACTAGGCGCACTGAAGCTTTCTTT. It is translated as CASSIYGTRRTEAFF.

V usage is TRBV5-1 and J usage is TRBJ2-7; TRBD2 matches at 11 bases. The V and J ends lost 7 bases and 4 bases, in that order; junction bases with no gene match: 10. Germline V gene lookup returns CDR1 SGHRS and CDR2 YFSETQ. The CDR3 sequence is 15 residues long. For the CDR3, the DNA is TGCGCCAGCGGCGTTACTAGCGGGAGTGGTTACGAGCAGTACTTC. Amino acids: CASGVTSGSGYEQYF.